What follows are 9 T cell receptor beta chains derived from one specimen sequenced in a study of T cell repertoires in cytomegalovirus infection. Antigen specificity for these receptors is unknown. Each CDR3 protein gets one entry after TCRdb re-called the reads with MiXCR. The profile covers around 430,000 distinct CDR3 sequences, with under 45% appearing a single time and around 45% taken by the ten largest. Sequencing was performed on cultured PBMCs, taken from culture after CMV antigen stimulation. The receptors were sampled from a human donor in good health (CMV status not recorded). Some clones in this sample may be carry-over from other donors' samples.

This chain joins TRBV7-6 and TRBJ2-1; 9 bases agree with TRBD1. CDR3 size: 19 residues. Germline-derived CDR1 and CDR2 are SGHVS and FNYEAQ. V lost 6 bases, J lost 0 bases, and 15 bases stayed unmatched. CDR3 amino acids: CASRAPGQGGGSSYNEQFF. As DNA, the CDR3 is TGTGCCAGCAGGGCCCCGGGACAGGGAGGCGGGAGCTCCTACAATGAGCAGTTCTTC.

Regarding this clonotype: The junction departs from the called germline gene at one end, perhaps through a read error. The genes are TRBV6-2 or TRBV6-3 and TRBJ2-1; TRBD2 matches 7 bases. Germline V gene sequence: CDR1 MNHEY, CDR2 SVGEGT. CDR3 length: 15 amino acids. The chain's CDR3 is CASTRLGGPQNEQLF. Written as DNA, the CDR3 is TGTGCCAGCACGCGGCTGGGAGGGCCCCAGAATGAGCAGCTCTTC.

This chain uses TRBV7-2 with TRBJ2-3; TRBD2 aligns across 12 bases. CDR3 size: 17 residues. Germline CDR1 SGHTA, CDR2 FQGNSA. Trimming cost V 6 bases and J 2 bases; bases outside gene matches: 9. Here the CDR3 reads CASSPLAGGQITDTQYF. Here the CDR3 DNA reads TGTGCCAGCAGTCCTCTAGCGGGGGGGCAAATCACAGATACGCAGTATTTT.

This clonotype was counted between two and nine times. The CDR3 is CASRGGGSVDTQYF. In DNA, the CDR3 is TGTGCCAGCAGGGGGGGGGGATCGGTAGATACGCAGTATTTT. The chain joins TRBV6-1 to TRBJ2-3; 7 positions agree with TRBD2. Germline loops: CDR1 MNHNS, CDR2 SASEGT. V was pared by 6 bases and J by 5 bases, with 8 bases of the junction left unmatched. CDR3 length: 14 residues.

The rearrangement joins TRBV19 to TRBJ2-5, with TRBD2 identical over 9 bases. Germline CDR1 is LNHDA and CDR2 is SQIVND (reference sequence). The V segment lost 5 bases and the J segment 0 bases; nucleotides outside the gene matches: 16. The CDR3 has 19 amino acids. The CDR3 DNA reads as TGTGCCAGTAGTGCACGATCCGAGGGACTAGCAAAGTACCAAGAGACCCAGTACTTC. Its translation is CASSARSEGLAKYQETQYF.

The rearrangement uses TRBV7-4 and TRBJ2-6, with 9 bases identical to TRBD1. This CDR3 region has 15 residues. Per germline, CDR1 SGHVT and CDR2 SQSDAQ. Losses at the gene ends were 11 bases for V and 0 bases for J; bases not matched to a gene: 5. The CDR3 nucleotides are TGTGCCGGCGGGACAGGGCACTCTGGGGCCAACGTCCTGACTTTC. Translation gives CAGGTGHSGANVLTF.

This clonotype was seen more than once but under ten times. This CDR3 reads CATSRDRGSNSPLHF. The CDR3 bases are TGTGCCACCAGCAGAGATCGGGGGAGCAATTCACCCCTCCACTTT. The rearrangement uses TRBV15 and TRBJ1-6; a possible D gene is TRBD1 (5 bases). The CDR3 is 15 amino acids. The ends were cut back, 0 bases at V and 7 bases at J, with 10 bases in the middle. Germline V gene data show CDR1 as LNHNV and CDR2 as YYDKDF (reference sequence). The variable domain in full, completed from reference TRBV15 and TRBJ1-6, reads DAMVIQNPRYQVTQFGKPVTLSCSQTLNHNVMYWYQQKSSQAPKLLFHYYDKDFNNEADTPDNFQSRRPNTSFCFLDIRSPGLGDTAMYLCATSRDRGSNSPLHFGNGTRLTVT.

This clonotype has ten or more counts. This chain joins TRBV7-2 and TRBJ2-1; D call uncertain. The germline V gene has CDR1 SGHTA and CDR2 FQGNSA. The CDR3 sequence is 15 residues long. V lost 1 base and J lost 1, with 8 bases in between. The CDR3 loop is CASSLDSGSYNEQFF. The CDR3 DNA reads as TGTGCCAGCAGCTTAGACTCCGGTTCCTACAATGAGCAGTTCTTC. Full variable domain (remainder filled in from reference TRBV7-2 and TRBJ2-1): GAGVSQSPSNKVTEKGKDVELRCDPISGHTALYWYRQSLGQGLEFLIYFQGNSAPDKSGLPSDRFSAERTGGSVSTLTIQRTQQEDSAVYLCASSLDSGSYNEQFFGPGTRLTVL.

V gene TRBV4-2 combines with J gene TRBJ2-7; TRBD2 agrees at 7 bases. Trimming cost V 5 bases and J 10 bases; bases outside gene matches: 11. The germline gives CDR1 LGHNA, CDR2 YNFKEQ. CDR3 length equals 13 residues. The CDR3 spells CASSGRDYSFQYF. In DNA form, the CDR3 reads TGTGCCAGCAGCGGCCGGGACTACTCCTTCCAGTACTTC.